These T cell receptor beta chains were read from a single sample in a study of blood T cells in healthy people across ages. TCRdb used MiXCR to reprocess the 5' RACE reads, holding one entry per CDR3 protein. The sample has approximately 820,000 distinct CDR3 sequences, 40% to 50% seen once. Sequencing input: blood. The origin of the receptors is a man aged 55 to 70 in good health. Each CDR3 is given with its conserved first and last residue. A D gene is named only where the DNA matches it firmly. Expanded clones get a size class; other rows say once, few or many, or leave the size out.

CDR3 length: 13; V gene: TRBV11-3; J gene: TRBJ2-5; D gene: TRBD1; clone size: NA; CDR3 protein: CTSSYDRVNEQYF; CDR3 DNA: TGTACCAGCAGCTATGACAGGGTAAATGAGCAGTACTTC
CDR3 length: 14; V gene: TRBV15; J gene: TRBJ2-3; D gene: TRBD1; clone size: few; CDR3 protein: CATSDRGRTDTQYF; CDR3 DNA: TGTGCCACCTCAGACAGGGGGCGAACAGATACGCAGTATTTT
CDR3 length: 14; V gene: TRBV2; J gene: TRBJ2-3; D gene: NA; clone size: NA; CDR3 protein: CASSDPTYTDTQYF; CDR3 DNA: TGTGCCAGCAGTGATCCGACGTACACAGATACGCAGTATTTT
CDR3 length: 13; V gene: TRBV25-1; J gene: TRBJ2-7; D gene: NA; clone size: NA; CDR3 protein: CASRLGGAYEQYF; CDR3 DNA: TGTGCCAGCAGGCTAGGAGGGGCCTACGAGCAGTACTTC
CDR3 length: 15; V gene: TRBV7-2; J gene: TRBJ2-1; D gene: TRBD2; clone size: NA; CDR3 protein: CASSLLAVSYNEQFF; CDR3 DNA: TGTGCCAGCAGCCTACTAGCGGTCTCCTACAATGAGCAGTTCTTC
CDR3 length: 15; V gene: TRBV7-2; J gene: TRBJ1-6; D gene: TRBD1; clone size: NA; CDR3 protein: CASSSGDRKNSPLHF; CDR3 DNA: TGTGCCAGCAGCTCCGGGGACAGGAAGAATTCACCCCTCCACTTT
CDR3 length: 13; V gene: TRBV5-1; J gene: TRBJ2-4; D gene: NA; clone size: few; CDR3 protein: CASSLSGGDIQYF; CDR3 DNA: TGCGCCAGCAGCTTGTCCGGTGGGGACATTCAGTACTTC
CDR3 length: 11; V gene: TRBV6-5; J gene: TRBJ1-1; D gene: NA; clone size: NA; CDR3 protein: CACNTGTEAFF; CDR3 DNA: TGTGCCTGCAATACGGGCACTGAAGCTTTCTTT
CDR3 length: 18; V gene: TRBV20-1; J gene: TRBJ2-1; D gene: NA; clone size: few; CDR3 protein: CSAIRMANRGRDHNEQFF; CDR3 DNA: TGCAGTGCTATTCGCATGGCGAATAGAGGTAGGGACCACAATGAGCAGTTCTTC
CDR3 length: 15; V gene: TRBV7-2; J gene: TRBJ1-4; D gene: NA; clone size: few; CDR3 protein: CASSPLPGGIGKLFF; CDR3 DNA: TGTGCCAGCAGCCCTTTGCCCGGGGGAATCGGAAAACTGTTTTTT
CDR3 length: 20; V gene: TRBV7-2; J gene: TRBJ2-1; D gene: NA; clone size: few; CDR3 protein: CASSLLRGASGKSPYNEQFF; CDR3 DNA: TGTGCCAGCAGCCTCCTCCGGGGGGCTAGCGGCAAATCTCCCTACAATGAGCAGTTCTTC
CDR3 length: 15; V gene: TRBV15; J gene: TRBJ2-5; D gene: TRBD2; clone size: NA; CDR3 protein: CATRTTAGLEETQYF; CDR3 DNA: TGTGCCACCAGGACTACTGCGGGACTAGAAGAGACCCAGTACTTC
CDR3 length: 14; V gene: TRBV7-2; J gene: TRBJ2-1; D gene: NA; clone size: few; CDR3 protein: CASRFSQGYNEQFF; CDR3 DNA: TGTGCCAGCAGATTTTCTCAGGGTTACAATGAGCAGTTCTTC
CDR3 length: 13; V gene: TRBV11-3; J gene: TRBJ2-3; D gene: NA; clone size: NA; CDR3 protein: CASSPNRVDTQYF; CDR3 DNA: TGTGCCAGCAGCCCAAACAGGGTAGATACGCAGTATTTT
CDR3 length: 13; V gene: TRBV6-5; J gene: TRBJ1-2; D gene: NA; clone size: once; CDR3 protein: CASRIVPEGGYTF; CDR3 DNA: TGTGCCAGCAGGATAGTCCCGGAGGGGGGCTACACCTTC
CDR3 length: 14; V gene: TRBV6-1; J gene: TRBJ1-1; D gene: NA; clone size: few; CDR3 protein: CASSRADSNTEAFF; CDR3 DNA: TGTGCCAGCAGTAGGGCGGATTCGAACACTGAAGCTTTCTTT
CDR3 length: 13; V gene: TRBV16; J gene: TRBJ1-2; D gene: NA; clone size: NA; CDR3 protein: CASSQGYLYGYTF; CDR3 DNA: TGTGCCAGCAGCCAAGGGTATCTCTATGGCTACACCTTC
CDR3 length: 17; V gene: TRBV11-2; J gene: TRBJ2-5; D gene: TRBD2; clone size: NA; CDR3 protein: CASSLGYSGGAMETQYF; CDR3 DNA: TGTGCCAGCAGCTTAGGGTATAGCGGGGGGGCGATGGAGACCCAGTACTTC
CDR3 length: 14; V gene: TRBV5-1; J gene: TRBJ1-6; D gene: NA; clone size: few; CDR3 protein: CASSPGNGDSPLHF; CDR3 DNA: TGCGCCAGCAGCCCGGGCAACGGGGATTCACCCCTCCACTTT
CDR3 length: 20; V gene: TRBV6-1; J gene: TRBJ2-1; D gene: NA; clone size: few; CDR3 protein: CASSQQIDHSPSGSYNEQFF; CDR3 DNA: TGTGCCAGCAGTCAACAGATAGACCACTCTCCCAGTGGCTCCTACAATGAGCAGTTCTTC
CDR3 length: 14; V gene: TRBV30; J gene: TRBJ1-6; D gene: NA; clone size: NA; CDR3 protein: CAWSVDARSSPLHF; CDR3 DNA: TGTGCCTGGAGTGTAGATGCGAGAAGTTCACCCCTCCACTTT
CDR3 length: 15; V gene: TRBV7-2; J gene: TRBJ2-7; D gene: NA; clone size: few; CDR3 protein: CASSRGAGLVYEQYF; CDR3 DNA: TGTGCCAGCAGCCGGGGGGCAGGTCTAGTCTACGAGCAGTACTTC
CDR3 length: 16; V gene: TRBV18; J gene: TRBJ2-1; D gene: TRBD2; clone size: NA; CDR3 protein: CASSLPGTSDYNEQFF; CDR3 DNA: TGTGCCAGCTCACTCCCCGGGACTAGCGACTACAATGAGCAGTTCTTC
CDR3 length: 14; V gene: TRBV6-6; J gene: TRBJ1-2; D gene: NA; clone size: NA; CDR3 protein: CASSPQGLSYGYTF; CDR3 DNA: TGTGCCAGCAGCCCACAGGGCCTGTCCTATGGCTACACCTTC
CDR3 length: 14; V gene: TRBV4-2; J gene: TRBJ1-4; D gene: NA; clone size: NA; CDR3 protein: CASNNDATNEKLFF; CDR3 DNA: TGTGCCAGCAACAACGATGCAACTAATGAAAAACTGTTTTTT
CDR3 length: 19; V gene: TRBV25-1; J gene: TRBJ2-1; D gene: TRBD1; clone size: few; CDR3 protein: CASSDRSRRQGLGYNEQFF; CDR3 DNA: TGTGCCAGCAGTGACCGATCCCGTAGACAGGGATTGGGCTACAATGAGCAGTTCTTC
CDR3 length: 15; V gene: TRBV5-8; J gene: TRBJ1-3; D gene: NA; clone size: NA; CDR3 protein: CASSLQRGPGNTIYF; CDR3 DNA: TGTGCCAGTAGCTTGCAGCGAGGACCAGGAAACACCATATATTTT
CDR3 length: 13; V gene: TRBV20-1; J gene: TRBJ1-5; D gene: NA; clone size: NA; CDR3 protein: CSARPPNGRPQHF; CDR3 DNA: TGCAGTGCTAGGCCCCCCAACGGGCGGCCCCAGCATTTT
CDR3 length: 12; V gene: TRBV18; J gene: TRBJ2-3; D gene: NA; clone size: NA; CDR3 protein: CASSPMEGTQYF; CDR3 DNA: TGTGCCAGCTCACCAATGGAAGGTACGCAGTATTTT
CDR3 length: 16; V gene: TRBV7-2; J gene: TRBJ2-1; D gene: TRBD2; clone size: many; CDR3 protein: CASSLVGGGSYNEQFF; CDR3 DNA: TGTGCCAGCAGCTTAGTTGGGGGGGGATCCTACAATGAGCAGTTCTTC
CDR3 length: 18; V gene: TRBV10-3; J gene: TRBJ2-7; D gene: NA; clone size: NA; CDR3 protein: CAISDVSPSYQVPDEQYF; CDR3 DNA: TGTGCCATCAGTGATGTATCCCCTAGCTATCAAGTTCCCGACGAGCAGTACTTC
CDR3 length: 16; V gene: TRBV7-2; J gene: TRBJ2-7; D gene: NA; clone size: NA; CDR3 protein: CASSLGGAGAIYEQYF; CDR3 DNA: TGTGCCAGCAGCTTAGGGGGGGCAGGGGCGATCTACGAGCAGTACTTC
CDR3 length: 13; V gene: TRBV6-6; J gene: TRBJ2-7; D gene: NA; clone size: NA; CDR3 protein: CASSRGAAYEQYF; CDR3 DNA: TGTGCCAGCAGTCGAGGGGCAGCCTACGAGCAGTACTTC
CDR3 length: 18; V gene: TRBV12-3/TRBV12-4; J gene: TRBJ2-7; D gene: NA; clone size: NA; CDR3 protein: CASSFSGGLAGGAYEQYF; CDR3 DNA: TGTGCCAGCAGTTTCTCAGGGGGCCTTGCGGGGGGCGCCTACGAGCAGTACTTC
CDR3 length: 13; V gene: TRBV19; J gene: TRBJ2-7; D gene: NA; clone size: once; CDR3 protein: CASSIDKAYEQYF; CDR3 DNA: TGTGCCAGTAGTATAGACAAAGCCTACGAGCAGTACTTC
CDR3 length: 15; V gene: TRBV5-1; J gene: TRBJ2-5; D gene: NA; clone size: NA; CDR3 protein: CASSFGPGFEETQYF; CDR3 DNA: TGCGCCAGCAGCTTTGGGCCGGGTTTTGAAGAGACCCAGTACTTC
CDR3 length: 14; V gene: TRBV20-1; J gene: TRBJ2-7; D gene: NA; clone size: NA; CDR3 protein: CSARANRVSYEQYF; CDR3 DNA: TGCAGTGCTAGAGCGAACAGGGTCTCCTACGAGCAGTACTTC
CDR3 length: 19; V gene: TRBV7-9; J gene: TRBJ2-1; D gene: NA; clone size: NA; CDR3 protein: CASSRPPTGAWSSYNEQFF; CDR3 DNA: TGTGCCAGCAGCCGACCTCCTACAGGAGCTTGGAGCTCCTACAATGAGCAGTTCTTC
CDR3 length: 13; V gene: TRBV21-1; J gene: TRBJ1-2; D gene: NA; clone size: few; CDR3 protein: CASNPDRGNGYTF; CDR3 DNA: TGTGCCAGCAACCCGGACAGGGGAAACGGCTACACCTTC
CDR3 length: 15; V gene: TRBV9; J gene: TRBJ2-6; D gene: NA; clone size: many; CDR3 protein: CASSADSSGANVLTF; CDR3 DNA: TGTGCCAGCAGCGCGGACAGCTCTGGGGCCAACGTCCTGACTTTC
CDR3 length: 15; V gene: TRBV6-1; J gene: TRBJ1-6; D gene: NA; clone size: NA; CDR3 protein: CASSPTGRDNSPLHF; CDR3 DNA: TGTGCCAGCAGTCCGACGGGACGGGATAATTCACCCCTCCACTTT
CDR3 length: 15; V gene: TRBV5-1; J gene: TRBJ1-1; D gene: NA; clone size: few; CDR3 protein: CASSLAGQGGTEAFF; CDR3 DNA: TGCGCCAGCAGCTTGGCCGGGCAGGGTGGCACTGAAGCTTTCTTT
CDR3 length: 15; V gene: TRBV2; J gene: TRBJ2-1; D gene: TRBD2; clone size: NA; CDR3 protein: CASHSLAGSYNEQFF; CDR3 DNA: TGTGCCAGCCATTCACTAGCGGGCTCCTACAATGAGCAGTTCTTC
CDR3 length: 16; V gene: TRBV20-1; J gene: TRBJ2-1; D gene: NA; clone size: few; CDR3 protein: CSAHSGGVSSYNEQFF; CDR3 DNA: TGCAGTGCCCATAGTGGGGGCGTTAGCTCCTACAATGAGCAGTTCTTC
CDR3 length: 12; V gene: TRBV12-3/TRBV12-4; J gene: TRBJ1-1; D gene: NA; clone size: many; CDR3 protein: CASSFWGTEAFF; CDR3 DNA: TGTGCCAGCAGTTTCTGGGGTACTGAAGCTTTCTTT
CDR3 length: 15; V gene: TRBV20-1; J gene: TRBJ2-3; D gene: TRBD2; clone size: NA; CDR3 protein: CSALGLARFPDTQYF; CDR3 DNA: TGCAGTGCCCTCGGACTAGCCCGGTTCCCAGATACGCAGTATTTT
CDR3 length: 16; V gene: TRBV5-6; J gene: TRBJ1-5; D gene: NA; clone size: NA; CDR3 protein: CASSVGTDLANQPQHF; CDR3 DNA: TGTGCCAGCAGCGTCGGGACTGACTTAGCGAATCAGCCCCAGCATTTT
CDR3 length: 13; V gene: TRBV20-1; J gene: TRBJ1-5; D gene: TRBD1; clone size: NA; CDR3 protein: CSGEQGAHQPQHF; CDR3 DNA: TGCAGCGGAGAACAGGGGGCCCATCAGCCCCAGCATTTT
CDR3 length: 13; V gene: TRBV7-2; J gene: TRBJ2-7; D gene: NA; clone size: NA; CDR3 protein: CASSRIFGDEQYF; CDR3 DNA: TGTGCCAGCAGCCGAATCTTTGGGGACGAGCAGTACTTC
CDR3 length: 18; V gene: TRBV6-1; J gene: TRBJ2-1; D gene: TRBD2; clone size: NA; CDR3 protein: CASSGLTSSGGMYNEQFF; CDR3 DNA: TGTGCCAGCAGTGGCCTAACGTCTAGCGGGGGGATGTACAATGAGCAGTTCTTC